The clone carrying this T cell receptor beta chain is a singleton in its sample. The antigen remains unidentified. Every participant with HIV received treatment in the United States. The record originates from a study of long-term antiretroviral therapy in people with HIV. Study-level results: Possibly under older ART regimens, blood was drawn between the mid-2000s and the late 2010s. Subsequent to ART, diversity was augmented yet persisted below that of transplant donor controls.

The run of the v3.0 immunoSEQ assay was at survey level. A target of 40,000-50,000 T-cell genomes per sample was set for sequencing. Assay: immunoSEQ multiplex PCR; the TCRdb copy retains only in-frame clones and omits some. The profile shows nearly 20,000 clones, roughly 78% of them singletons. V trimming: 5 bases; J trimming: 0 bases; junction bases outside the gene matches: 8. CDR1 is SGHDT and CDR2 is YYEEEE in the germline V gene. The CDR3 length is 17 residues. This TCR was sampled from a woman aged 40 to 50 with HIV. The gene calls are TRBV5-6 and TRBJ2-6; 7 bases are shared with TRBD1. The sample was unsorted PBMCs, taken 0.2 years after starting antiretroviral therapy. CDR3 in amino acids: CASSPGQQSSGANVLTF. As DNA, the CDR3 is TGTGCCAGCAGTCCGGGACAGCAGAGCTCTGGGGCCAACGTCCTGACTTTC.